The 14 T cell receptor beta chains presented below share a single source sample, sequenced in a study of control samples from healthy donors and cancer patients. Repertoires were generated with immunoSEQ multiplex PCR, while TCRdb's copy carries only in-frame clones and drops some. Among about 140,000 clones, about nine tenths were seen once, and the ten largest hold around 4.6%. The sample taken for sequencing was blood. All receptors derive from a man aged 25-45 years in good health.

The genes are TRBV2 and TRBJ1-2, with D hard to call. The CDR3 spans 13 residues. The germline V gene encodes CDR1 SNHLY and CDR2 FYNNEI. Trimming cost V 4 bases and J 0 bases, with 6 bases left between them. The CDR3 coding sequence is TGTGCCAGCAGTGGCAGGACTAACTATGGCTACACCTTC. Its translation is CASSGRTNYGYTF. Combining the CDR3 with reference TRBV2 and TRBJ1-2 gives the whole variable domain EPEVTQTPSHQVTQMGQEVILRCVPISNHLYFYWYRQILGQKVEFLVSFYNNEISEKSEIFDDQFSVERPDGSNFTLKIRSTKLEDSAMYFCASSGRTNYGYTFGSGTRLTVV.

The chain employs TRBV30 and TRBJ1-5; D possibly corresponds to TRBD1 (5 bases). V was shortened by 4 bases and J by 2 bases, with 21 bases between the two germline ends. This CDR3 is 17 amino acids long. The germline V gene encodes CDR1 GTSNPN and CDR2 SVGIG (reference sequence). The CDR3 bases are TGTGCCTGGAAGGGGCAGGGTTGGGATGGGGGCAATCAGCCCCAGCATTTT. This encodes CAWKGQGWDGGNQPQHF.

This chain connects TRBV5-6 to TRBJ2-5, with a tentative D call TRBD1 (5 bases). This CDR3 comprises 15 residues. Trimming cost V 4 bases and J 1 base, with 14 bases left between them. The germline CDR1 and CDR2 sequences are SGHDT and YYEEEE. The CDR3 DNA reads TGTGCCAGCAGCGCGTCGGCCAGGGCCCAAGAGACCCAGTACTTC. Protein sequence: CASSASARAQETQYF.

This sequence joins TRBV11-2 and TRBJ2-1, with D unresolved. Germline assignment: CDR1 SGHAT and CDR2 FQNNGV. There are 12 residues in the CDR3. Trimming removed 5 bases from V and 6 bases from J, with 8 bases in between. The CDR3 DNA reads as TGTGCCAGCAGCCCGGAAGGCAATGAGCAGTTCTTC. Translating gives CASSPEGNEQFF. Combining the CDR3 with reference TRBV11-2 and TRBJ2-1 gives the whole variable domain EAGVAQSPRYKIIEKRQSVAFWCNPISGHATLYWYQQILGQGPKLLIQFQNNGVVDDSQLPKDRFSAERLKGVDSTLKIQPAKLEDSAVYLCASSPEGNEQFFGPGTRLTVL.

The V gene is TRBV19, the J gene TRBJ1-6; no firm D call. The CDR3 is made up of 13 amino acids. Germline CDR1 and CDR2: LNHDA and SQIVND (reference sequence). The V and J ends lost 6 bases and 10 bases respectively, with 13 bases between them. CDR3 in amino acids: CASSREGGSPLHF. DNA for the CDR3: TGTGCCAGTAGCCGGGAGGGAGGGTCACCCCTCCACTTT.

The J gene is TRBJ2-3, the V gene TRBV9; D not resolved. Germline V gives CDR1 SGDLS, CDR2 YYNGEE. Trimming took off 4 bases at V and 6 bases at J, with 15 bases between the two ends. This CDR3 has 14 amino acids. CDR3 sequence (DNA): TGTGCCAGCAGCCTAGACTCAGAGACGGATACGCAGTATTTT. Translated, it gives CASSLDSETDTQYF. Looking up the rest from reference TRBV9 and TRBJ2-3 gives the full variable domain: DSGVTQTPKHLITATGQRVTLRCSPRSGDLSVYWYQQSLDQGLQFLIQYYNGEERAKGNILERFSAQQFPDLHSELNLSSLELGDSALYFCASSLDSETDTQYFGPGTRLTVL.

This sequence joins TRBV7-3 and TRBJ2-2, with a tentative D call TRBD1 (5 bases). V was shortened by 5 bases and J by 0 bases, with 10 bases between the two germline ends. The CDR3 is 15 residues long. Germline V lookup: CDR1 SGHTA, CDR2 FQGTGA. Written as DNA, the CDR3 is TGTGCCAGCAGCGCAGGGATTTCGAACACCGGGGAGCTGTTTTTT. Amino acid sequence: CASSAGISNTGELFF.

The chain employs TRBV21-1 and TRBJ2-1. TRBV21-1 is an annotated pseudogene. This CDR3 spans 14 amino acids. The CDR3: CASSKDNRDTEQFF. Written as DNA, the CDR3 is TGTGCCAGCAGCAAAGACAATAGGGATACTGAGCAGTTCTTC.

Concerning this clone itself: Other DNA sequences from this sample encode an identical CDR3 as well. This sequence joins TRBV7-9 and TRBJ2-3; the D is unclear. Germline V gives CDR1 SEHNR, CDR2 FQNEAQ (reference sequence). This CDR3 is built from 12 residues. Between the trimmed V and J ends, which lost 5 bases and 6 bases, there was a span of 9 bases. Here the CDR3 reads CASSPQADTQYF. The CDR3 DNA reads TGTGCCAGCAGCCCCCAGGCGGATACGCAGTATTTT. Together with reference TRBV7-9 and TRBJ2-3, the CDR3 gives the full variable domain: DTGVSQNPRHKITKRGQNVTFRCDPISEHNRLYWYRQTLGQGPEFLTYFQNEAQLEKSRLLSDRFSAERPKGSFSTLEIQRTEQGDSAMYLCASSPQADTQYFGPGTRLTVL.

This clone has only one observation. V and J are TRBV7-3 and TRBJ2-3; D may be TRBD1 or TRBD2 (5 bases each). Germline V gives CDR1 SGHTA, CDR2 FQGTGA. The V end was cut by 1 base, the J end by 4 bases, with 15 bases between. The CDR3 contains 16 residues. Written as DNA, the CDR3 is TGTGCCAGCAGCTTAAATGCGCGAGGGACGGCAGATACGCAGTATTTT. Amino acids: CASSLNARGTADTQYF. The complete variable domain, with remaining parts taken from reference TRBV7-3 and TRBJ2-3, reads GAGVSQTPSNKVTEKGKYVELRCDPISGHTALYWYRQSLGQGPEFLIYFQGTGAADDSGLPNDRFFAVRPEGSVSTLKIQRTERGDSAVYLCASSLNARGTADTQYFGPGTRLTVL.

This chain connects TRBV6-5 to TRBJ1-5, with D possibly being TRBD1 (5 bases). This CDR3 has 15 amino acids. CDR1 MNHEY and CDR2 SVGAGI come from the germline V gene. V gave up 7 bases and J gave up 4 bases, with 17 bases separating them. CDR3 sequence (DNA): TGTGCCAGCACCCCGAGGGCAGGGCCTAATCAGCCCCAGCATTTT. It specifies CASTPRAGPNQPQHF.

The V gene is TRBV12-3 or TRBV12-4, the J gene TRBJ2-7, with unresolved D. The germline V and J ends were trimmed by 2 bases and 3 bases, with 8 bases remaining between them. This CDR3 has 13 residues. CDR3 residues: CASSLSGIYEQYF. The CDR3 DNA follows: TGTGCCAGCAGTTTAAGTGGAATCTACGAGCAGTACTTC.

The genes are TRBV5-5 and TRBJ1-5; D perhaps matches TRBD1 (6 bases). Germline V lookup: CDR1 SGHKS, CDR2 YYEKEE (reference sequence). V lost 4 bases to trimming and J lost 1 base, with 12 bases between them. The CDR3 has 15 residues. Here the CDR3 DNA reads TGTGCCAGCAGCCGGGACACCGCGAGCAATCAGCCCCAGCATTTT. This sequence encodes CASSRDTASNQPQHF.

The chain uses TRBV5-6 and TRBJ1-1; D is ambiguous. The CDR3 covers 13 residues. Germline CDR1 is SGHDT and CDR2 is YYEEEE. The ends were cut back, 1 base at V and 11 bases at J, with 15 bases in the middle. The CDR3 loop is CASSLREGGLAFF. CDR3 nucleotide sequence: TGTGCCAGCAGCTTGAGGGAGGGAGGTTTGGCTTTCTTT.